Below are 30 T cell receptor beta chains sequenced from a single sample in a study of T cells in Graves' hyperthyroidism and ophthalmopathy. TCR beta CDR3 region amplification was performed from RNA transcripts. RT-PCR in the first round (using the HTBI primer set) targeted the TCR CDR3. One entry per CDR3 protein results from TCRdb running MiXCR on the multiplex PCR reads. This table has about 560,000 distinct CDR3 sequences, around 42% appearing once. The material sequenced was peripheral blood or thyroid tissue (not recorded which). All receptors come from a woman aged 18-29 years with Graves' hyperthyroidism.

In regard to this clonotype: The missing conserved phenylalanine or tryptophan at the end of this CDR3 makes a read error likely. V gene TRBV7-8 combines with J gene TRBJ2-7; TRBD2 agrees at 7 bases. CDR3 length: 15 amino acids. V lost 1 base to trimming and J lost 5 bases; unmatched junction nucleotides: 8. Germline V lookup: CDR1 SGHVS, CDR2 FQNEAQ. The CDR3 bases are TGTGCCAGCAGCTTAGTATGGCTAGCGGAGAACGAGCAGTACCTC. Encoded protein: CASSLVWLAENEQYL.

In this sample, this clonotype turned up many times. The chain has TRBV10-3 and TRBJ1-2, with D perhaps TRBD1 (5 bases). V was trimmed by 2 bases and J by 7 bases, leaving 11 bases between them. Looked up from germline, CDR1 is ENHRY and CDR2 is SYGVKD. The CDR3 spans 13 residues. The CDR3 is CAISEGAGTGYTF. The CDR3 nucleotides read TGTGCCATCAGTGAGGGGGCGGGGACTGGCTACACCTTC.

CDR3 region: CASRGSAGVEQYF. DNA for the CDR3: TGTGCCAGCAGAGGGTCCGCGGGAGTCGAGCAGTACTTC. V and J are TRBV2 and TRBJ2-7, with TRBD2 matching 7 bases. Germline V gene data show CDR1 as SNHLY and CDR2 as FYNNEI. Trimming took 6 bases from V and 6 from J; bases not matched to a gene: 8. CDR3 length: 13 residues.

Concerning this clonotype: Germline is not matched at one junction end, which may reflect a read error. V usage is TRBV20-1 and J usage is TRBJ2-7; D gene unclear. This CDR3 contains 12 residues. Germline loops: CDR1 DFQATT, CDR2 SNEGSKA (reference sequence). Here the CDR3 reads CSAERASYEQHF. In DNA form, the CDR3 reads TGCAGTGCTGAGAGAGCTTCCTACGAGCAGCACTTC.

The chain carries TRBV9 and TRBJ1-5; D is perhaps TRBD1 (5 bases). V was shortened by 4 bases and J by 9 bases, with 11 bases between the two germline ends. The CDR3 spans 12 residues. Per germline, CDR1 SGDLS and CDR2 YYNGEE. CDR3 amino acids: CASSQGKRPQHF. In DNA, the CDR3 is TGTGCCAGCAGCCAGGGAAAGAGGCCCCAGCATTTT.

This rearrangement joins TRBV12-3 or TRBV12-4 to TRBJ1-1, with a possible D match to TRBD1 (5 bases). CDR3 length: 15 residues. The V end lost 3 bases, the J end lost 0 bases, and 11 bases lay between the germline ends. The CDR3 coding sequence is TGTGCCAGCAGTTTTAGGCGGGGGATGAACACTGAAGCTTTCTTT. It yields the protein CASSFRRGMNTEAFF.

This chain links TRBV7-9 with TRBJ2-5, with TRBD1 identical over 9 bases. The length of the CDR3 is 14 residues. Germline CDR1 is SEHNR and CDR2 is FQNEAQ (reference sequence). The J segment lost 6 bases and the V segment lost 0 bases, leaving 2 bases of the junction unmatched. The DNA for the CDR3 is TGTGCCAGCAGCTTAGCTGGGACAGGGCAGACCCAGTACTTC. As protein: CASSLAGTGQTQYF.

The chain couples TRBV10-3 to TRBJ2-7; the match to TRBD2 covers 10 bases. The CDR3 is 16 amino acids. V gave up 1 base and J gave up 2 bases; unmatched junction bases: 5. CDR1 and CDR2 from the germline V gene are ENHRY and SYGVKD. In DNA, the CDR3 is TGTGCCATCAGTGAGTTAGCGGGAGGACTTACCTACGAGCAGTACTTC. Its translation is CAISELAGGLTYEQYF.

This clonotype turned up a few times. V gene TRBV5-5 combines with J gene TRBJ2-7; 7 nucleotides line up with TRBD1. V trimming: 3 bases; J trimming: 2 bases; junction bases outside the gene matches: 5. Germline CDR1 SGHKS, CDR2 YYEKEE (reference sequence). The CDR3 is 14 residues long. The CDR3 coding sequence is TGTGCCAGCAGCTACCGGGACAGCCCCTACGAGCAGTACTTC. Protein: CASSYRDSPYEQYF.

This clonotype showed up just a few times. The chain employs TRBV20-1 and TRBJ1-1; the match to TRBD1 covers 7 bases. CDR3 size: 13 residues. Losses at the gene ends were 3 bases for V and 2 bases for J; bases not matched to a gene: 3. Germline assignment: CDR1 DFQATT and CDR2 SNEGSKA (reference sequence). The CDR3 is CSASRQGNTEAFF. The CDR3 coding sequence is TGCAGTGCTAGCCGACAGGGTAACACTGAAGCTTTCTTT.

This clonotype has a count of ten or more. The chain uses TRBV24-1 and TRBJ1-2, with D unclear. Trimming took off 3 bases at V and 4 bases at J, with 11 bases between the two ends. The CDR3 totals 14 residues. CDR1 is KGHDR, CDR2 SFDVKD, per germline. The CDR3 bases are TGTGCCACCAGTGATCAATCAGGATTCTATGGCTACACCTTC. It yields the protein CATSDQSGFYGYTF.

Here the CDR3 reads CASSHWTGGSGANVLTF. CDR3 nucleotide sequence: TGCGCCAGCAGCCATTGGACAGGGGGCTCTGGGGCCAACGTCCTGACTTTC. The chain combines TRBV4-1 with TRBJ2-6; 10 bases fit TRBD1. This CDR3 contains 17 residues. Germline V gene data show CDR1 as MGHRA and CDR2 as YSYEKL. The V segment lost 3 bases and the J segment 0 bases; nucleotides outside the gene matches: 2.

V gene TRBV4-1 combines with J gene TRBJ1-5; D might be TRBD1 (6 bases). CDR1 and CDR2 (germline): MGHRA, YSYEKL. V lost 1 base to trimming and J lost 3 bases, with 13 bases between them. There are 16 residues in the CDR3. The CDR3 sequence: CASSQVGGQSNQPQHF. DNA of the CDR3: TGCGCCAGCAGCCAAGTTGGGGGGCAGTCCAATCAGCCCCAGCATTTT.

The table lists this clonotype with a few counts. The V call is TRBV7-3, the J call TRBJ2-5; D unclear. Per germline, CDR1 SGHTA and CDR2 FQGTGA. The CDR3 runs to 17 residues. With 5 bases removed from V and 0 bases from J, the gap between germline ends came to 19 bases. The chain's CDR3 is CASSQDRRTVYQETQYF. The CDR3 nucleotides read TGTGCCAGCAGCCAAGATCGCAGGACGGTGTACCAAGAGACCCAGTACTTC.

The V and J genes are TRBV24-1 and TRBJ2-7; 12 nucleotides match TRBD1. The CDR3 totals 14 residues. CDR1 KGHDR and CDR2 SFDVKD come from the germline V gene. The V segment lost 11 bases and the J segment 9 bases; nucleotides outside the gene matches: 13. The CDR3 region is CASSLGTGGGGQYF. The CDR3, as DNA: TGTGCCAGCAGCCTTGGGACAGGGGGCGGTGGGCAGTACTTC.

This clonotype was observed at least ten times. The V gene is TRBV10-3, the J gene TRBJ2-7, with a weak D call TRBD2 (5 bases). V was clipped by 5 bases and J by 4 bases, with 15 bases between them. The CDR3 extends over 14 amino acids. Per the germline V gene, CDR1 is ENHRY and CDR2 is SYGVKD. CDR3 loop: CAISPTTEVYEQYF. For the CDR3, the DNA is TGTGCCATCAGTCCTACGACGGAGGTGTACGAGCAGTACTTC.

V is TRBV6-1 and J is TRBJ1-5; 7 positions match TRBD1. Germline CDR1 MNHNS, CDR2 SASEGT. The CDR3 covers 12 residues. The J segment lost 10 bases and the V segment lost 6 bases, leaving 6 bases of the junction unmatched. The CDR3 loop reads CASSQGGSPQHF. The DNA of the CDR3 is TGTGCCAGCAGCCAAGGGGGCAGCCCCCAGCATTTT.

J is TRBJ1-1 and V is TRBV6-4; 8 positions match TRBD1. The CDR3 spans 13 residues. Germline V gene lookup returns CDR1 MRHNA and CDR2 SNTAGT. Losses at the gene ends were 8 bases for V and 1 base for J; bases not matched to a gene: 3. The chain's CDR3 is CASQDRENTEAFF. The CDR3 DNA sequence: TGTGCCAGCCAGGACAGGGAGAACACTGAAGCTTTCTTT.

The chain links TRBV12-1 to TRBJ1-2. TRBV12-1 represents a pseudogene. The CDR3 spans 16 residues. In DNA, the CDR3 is TGTGCCAGCAGCTTTTCCCGGACTGATGCTAACTATGGCTACACCTTC. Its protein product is CASSFSRTDANYGYTF.

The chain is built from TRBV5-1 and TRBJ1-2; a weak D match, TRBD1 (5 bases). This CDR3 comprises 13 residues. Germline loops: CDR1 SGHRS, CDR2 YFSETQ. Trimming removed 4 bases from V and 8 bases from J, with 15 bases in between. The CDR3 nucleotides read TGCGCCAGCAGCCTAAGGACACGCCGAGGCTACACCTTC. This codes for CASSLRTRRGYTF.

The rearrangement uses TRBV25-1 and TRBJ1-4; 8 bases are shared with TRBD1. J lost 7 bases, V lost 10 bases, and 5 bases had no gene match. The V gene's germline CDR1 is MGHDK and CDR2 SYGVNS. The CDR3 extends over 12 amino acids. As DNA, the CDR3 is TGTGCCACAGGGGGCAGCAGTGAAAAACTGTTTTTT. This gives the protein CATGGSSEKLFF.

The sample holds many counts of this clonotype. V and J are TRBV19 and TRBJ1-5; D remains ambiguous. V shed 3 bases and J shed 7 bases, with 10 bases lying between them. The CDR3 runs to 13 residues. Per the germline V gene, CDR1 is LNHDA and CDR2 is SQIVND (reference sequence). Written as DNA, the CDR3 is TGTGCCAGTAGTATTCAGGATCGGCAGCCCCAGCATTTT. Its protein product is CASSIQDRQPQHF. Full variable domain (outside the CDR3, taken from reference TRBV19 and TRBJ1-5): DGGITQSPKYLFRKEGQNVTLSCEQNLNHDAMYWYRQDPGQGLRLIYYSQIVNDFQKGDIAEGYSVSREKKESFPLTVTSAQKNPTAFYLCASSIQDRQPQHFGDGTRLSIL.

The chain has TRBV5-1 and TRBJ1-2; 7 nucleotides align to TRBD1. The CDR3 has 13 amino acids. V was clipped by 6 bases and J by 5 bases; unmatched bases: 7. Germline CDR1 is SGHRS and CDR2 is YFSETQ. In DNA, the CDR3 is TGCGCCAGCAAGAGCACAGGGGCTTATGGCTACACCTTC. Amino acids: CASKSTGAYGYTF.

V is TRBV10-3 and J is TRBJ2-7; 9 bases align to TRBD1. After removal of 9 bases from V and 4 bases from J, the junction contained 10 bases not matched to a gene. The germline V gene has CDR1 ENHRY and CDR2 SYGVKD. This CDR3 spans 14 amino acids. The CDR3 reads CAMRMDRGRYEQYF. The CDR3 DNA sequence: TGTGCCATGAGGATGGACAGGGGCAGATACGAGCAGTACTTC.

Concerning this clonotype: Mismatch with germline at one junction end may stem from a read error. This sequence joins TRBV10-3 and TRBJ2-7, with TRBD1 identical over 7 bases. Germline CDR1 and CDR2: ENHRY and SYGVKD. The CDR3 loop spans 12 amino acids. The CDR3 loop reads CASSYGRGEQYF. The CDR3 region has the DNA TGTGCCAGCAGTTATGGCAGGGGGGAGCAGTACTTC.

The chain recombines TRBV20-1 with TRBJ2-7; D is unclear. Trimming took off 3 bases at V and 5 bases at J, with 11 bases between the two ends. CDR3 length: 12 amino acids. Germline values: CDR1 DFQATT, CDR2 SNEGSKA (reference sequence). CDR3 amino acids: CSARPNGDEQYF. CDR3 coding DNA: TGCAGTGCTAGGCCCAATGGGGACGAGCAGTACTTC.

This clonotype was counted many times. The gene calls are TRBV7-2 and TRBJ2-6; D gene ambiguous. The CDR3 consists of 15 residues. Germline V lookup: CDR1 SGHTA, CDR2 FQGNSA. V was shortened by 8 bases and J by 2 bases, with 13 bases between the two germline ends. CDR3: CASGSRSAGANVLTF. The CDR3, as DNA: TGTGCCAGCGGCTCAAGGTCGGCTGGGGCCAACGTCCTGACTTTC.

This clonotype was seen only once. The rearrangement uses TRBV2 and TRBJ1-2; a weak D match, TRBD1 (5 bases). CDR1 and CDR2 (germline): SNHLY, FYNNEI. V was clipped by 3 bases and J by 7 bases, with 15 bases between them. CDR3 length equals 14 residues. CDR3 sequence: CASSDYRFVPGYTF. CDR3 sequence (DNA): TGTGCCAGCAGTGACTACAGGTTCGTCCCTGGCTACACCTTC.

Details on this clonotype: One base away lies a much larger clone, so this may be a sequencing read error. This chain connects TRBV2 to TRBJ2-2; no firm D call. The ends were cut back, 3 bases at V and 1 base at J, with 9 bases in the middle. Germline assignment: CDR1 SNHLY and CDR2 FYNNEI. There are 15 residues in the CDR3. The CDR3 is CASSETVMNTGELFF. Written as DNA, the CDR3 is TGTGCCAGCAGTGAGACGGTGATGAACACCGGGGAGCTGTTTTTT.

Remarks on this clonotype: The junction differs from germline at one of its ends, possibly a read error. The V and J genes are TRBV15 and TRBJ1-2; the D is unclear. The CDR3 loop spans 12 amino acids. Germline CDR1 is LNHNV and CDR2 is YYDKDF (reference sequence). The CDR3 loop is CATSRGKGGYTF. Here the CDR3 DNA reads TGTGCCACCAGCAGAGGGAAAGGAGGCTACACCTTT.